One and the same sample provided the 31 T cell receptor beta chains below, sequenced in a study of T cell changes during pregnancy in multiple sclerosis. Sequencing was performed with immunoSEQ multiplex PCR; in TCRdb, only in-frame clones are kept and a portion is missing. The sample lists approximately 23,000 clones; around 88% were seen once. This sample comprised CD8+ T cells from peripheral blood mononuclear cells, obtained in the first trimester of pregnancy. The receptors originated from a female donor with multiple sclerosis, enrolled in a pregnancy study.

The V and J genes are TRBV28 and TRBJ2-7; 7 bases map to TRBD2. With V trimmed by 6 bases and J by 3 bases, 8 bases remained unmatched. CDR3 size: 14 residues. From germline, CDR1 is MDHEN and CDR2 SYDVKM. This CDR3 is CASSPLAEHYEQYF. The CDR3, as DNA: TGTGCCAGCAGCCCCCTAGCGGAGCACTACGAGCAGTACTTC.

V is TRBV4-2 and J is TRBJ2-7, with D possibly TRBD2 on 5 matching bases. Germline V gene lookup returns CDR1 LGHNA and CDR2 YNFKEQ. V shed 0 bases and J shed 0 bases, with 9 bases lying between them. CDR3 length: 15 amino acids. The CDR3 coding sequence is TGTGCCAGCAGCCAAGAGATAGGGAGCTCCTACGAGCAGTACTTC. This gives the protein CASSQEIGSSYEQYF.

The chain employs TRBV2 and TRBJ1-1; D gene uncertain. The CDR3 extends over 15 amino acids. Germline V CDR1 and CDR2: SNHLY, FYNNEI. V was clipped by 3 bases and J by 0 bases, with 11 bases between them. The CDR3 region has the DNA TGTGCCAGCAGTGAGTTAGCGGGGTTGAACACTGAAGCTTTCTTT. It codes for CASSELAGLNTEAFF.

The V and J genes are TRBV29-1 and TRBJ1-2; 7 bases align to TRBD1. This CDR3 region has 12 residues. From germline, CDR1 is SQVTM and CDR2 ANQGSEA. The ends lost 3 bases at V and 4 bases at J; junction bases unmatched: 2. CDR3 region: CSVEAGGYGYTF. CDR3 nucleotides: TGCAGCGTTGAGGCAGGGGGCTATGGCTACACCTTC.

The V gene is TRBV4-1, the J gene TRBJ2-7, with 9 bases identical to TRBD1. In germline, CDR1 is MGHRA, CDR2 YSYEKL. The J segment lost 4 bases and the V segment lost 3 bases, leaving 1 base of the junction unmatched. The CDR3 has 13 residues. CDR3 protein: CASSHGTGYEQYF. DNA for the CDR3: TGCGCCAGCAGCCACGGGACAGGGTACGAGCAGTACTTC.

The genes are TRBV27 and TRBJ2-5; 10 bases align to TRBD1. The CDR3 consists of 14 residues. Looked up from germline, CDR1 is MNHEY and CDR2 is SMNVEV (reference sequence). Trimming at V came to 8 bases and at J to 3 bases, leaving 6 bases not matched to a gene. The CDR3: CASQDRGGKETQYF. As DNA, the CDR3 is TGTGCCAGCCAGGACAGGGGGGGTAAAGAGACCCAGTACTTC.

Here the CDR3 reads CASSGAGSYNEQFF. For the CDR3, the DNA is TGTGCCAGTAGTGGAGCGGGCTCCTACAATGAGCAGTTCTTC. The gene calls are TRBV19 and TRBJ2-1; possibly TRBD2 for D (6 bases). CDR1 and CDR2 from the germline V gene are LNHDA and SQIVND (reference sequence). Between the trimmed V and J ends, which lost 5 bases and 0 bases, there was a span of 8 bases. This CDR3 region has 14 residues.

The V and J genes are TRBV29-1 and TRBJ2-6, with 7 bases aligning to TRBD1. Unmatched junction bases numbered 2, after V lost 7 bases and J lost 2 bases. Germline CDR1 is SQVTM and CDR2 is ANQGSEA. The CDR3 spans 13 residues. The CDR3 sequence is CSGQGPGANVLTF. CDR3 bases: TGCAGCGGACAGGGTCCTGGGGCCAACGTCCTGACTTTC.

The chain has TRBV4-3 and TRBJ2-7; 7 bases line up with TRBD2. This CDR3 has 15 residues. Germline assignment: CDR1 LGHNA and CDR2 YSLEER. The V segment lost 0 bases and the J segment 4 bases; nucleotides outside the gene matches: 6. For the CDR3, the DNA is TGCGCCAGCAGCCAAGAAGGCGGGAGCACGTACGAGCAGTACTTC. It yields the protein CASSQEGGSTYEQYF.

This chain links TRBV2 with TRBJ2-1; 8 bases are a match to TRBD2. The CDR3 is 20 amino acids. After removal of 4 bases from V and 0 bases from J, the junction contained 17 bases not matched to a gene. Germline lookup yields CDR1 SNHLY and CDR2 FYNNEI. CDR3 sequence: CASSVPRFAGGSSSYNEQFF. The CDR3 nucleotides read TGTGCCAGCAGTGTCCCCAGATTCGCGGGAGGCTCGAGCTCCTACAATGAGCAGTTCTTC.

The chain recombines TRBV27 with TRBJ2-7; D is perhaps TRBD2 (5 bases). Between the trimmed V and J ends, which lost 3 bases and 7 bases, there was a span of 13 bases. CDR1 and CDR2 (germline): MNHEY, SMNVEV (reference sequence). CDR3 length: 13 residues. CDR3 in amino acids: CASSFSDSGEQYF. The CDR3 DNA sequence: TGTGCCAGCAGTTTTTCCGATTCGGGAGAGCAGTACTTC.

The rearrangement links TRBV6-4 to TRBJ2-3, with TRBD2 as a possible D gene (6 bases). This CDR3 is 15 amino acids long. V was pared by 6 bases and J by 2 bases, with 15 bases between. Germline lookup yields CDR1 MRHNA and CDR2 SNTAGT. The CDR3 protein is CASSDRAGATDTQYF. CDR3 DNA: TGTGCCAGCAGCGACCGAGCGGGTGCCACAGATACGCAGTATTTT.

The CDR3 nucleotides are TGCGCCAGCAGTCGACAGTCGGGAGAGACAGATACGCAGTATTTT. Encoded protein: CASSRQSGETDTQYF. V is TRBV5-1 and J is TRBJ2-3; perhaps TRBD2 as D (6 bases). The CDR3 totals 15 residues. V was cut by 5 bases and J by 3 bases, with 16 bases left in between. CDR1 SGHRS and CDR2 YFSETQ come from the germline V gene.

V gene TRBV10-3 combines with J gene TRBJ2-7, with 11 bases lining up with TRBD2. CDR3 length: 14 amino acids. J lost 5 bases, V lost 0 bases, and 0 bases had no gene match. The germline V gene has CDR1 ENHRY and CDR2 SYGVKD. The CDR3 reads CAISESTSGDEQYF. DNA of the CDR3: TGTGCCATCAGTGAGTCGACTAGCGGGGACGAGCAGTACTTC.

The chain has TRBV7-2 and TRBJ2-7, with 10 bases lining up with TRBD2. The J segment lost 2 bases and the V segment lost 4 bases, leaving 2 bases of the junction unmatched. The V gene's germline CDR1 is SGHTA and CDR2 FQGNSA. This CDR3 has 14 amino acids. CDR3 bases: TGTGCCAGCAGCTCCCTAGCGGGGGCCTACGAGCAGTACTTC. Protein: CASSSLAGAYEQYF.

The chain combines TRBV19 with TRBJ2-5, with 8 bases matching TRBD1. The CDR3 length is 14 residues. With 5 bases clipped from V and 5 bases from J, the junction kept 7 bases outside the gene matches. Germline V lookup: CDR1 LNHDA, CDR2 SQIVND (reference sequence). The CDR3 DNA sequence: TGTGCCAGTAGTGCAGGACAGGGTTTGGAGACCCAGTACTTC. Translating gives CASSAGQGLETQYF.

This clone has a handful of counts. The chain links TRBV15 to TRBJ2-3; the D gene is possibly TRBD2 (6 bases). The CDR3 has 15 amino acids. Germline V gives CDR1 LNHNV, CDR2 YYDKDF (reference sequence). V lost 5 bases to trimming and J lost 3 bases, with 15 bases between them. The CDR3 region is CATSLGGTETDTQYF. CDR3 in DNA: TGTGCCACCAGCCTAGGAGGGACGGAGACAGATACGCAGTATTTT.

The chain recombines TRBV6-1 with TRBJ2-1; TRBD2 might be the D (6 bases). This CDR3 has 14 residues. Germline values: CDR1 MNHNS, CDR2 SASEGT. V was trimmed by 7 bases and J by 7 bases, leaving 17 bases between them. The CDR3 reads CASTPGRENNEQFF. CDR3 nucleotides: TGTGCCAGCACCCCCGGACGGGAGAATAATGAGCAGTTCTTC.

This clone was seen only once. The gene calls are TRBV19 and TRBJ2-7; possible D gene TRBD1, 5 bases. The CDR3 consists of 13 residues. Trimming took 4 bases from V and 0 from J, leaving 7 bases between them. Germline CDR1 is LNHDA and CDR2 is SQIVND (reference sequence). CDR3 protein: CASSSRDSYEQYF. CDR3 nucleotides: TGTGCCAGTAGTAGCAGGGACTCCTACGAGCAGTACTTC.

This clone came up once. The V call is TRBV19, the J call TRBJ1-1; weak D call: TRBD1 (6 bases). The CDR3 totals 13 residues. Trimming cost V 5 bases and J 4 bases, with 11 bases left between them. Germline V gives CDR1 LNHDA, CDR2 SQIVND (reference sequence). The DNA of the CDR3 is TGTGCCAGTAGTCGTACAGGGTTCACTGAAGCTTTCTTT. It is translated as CASSRTGFTEAFF.

CDR3 DNA sequence: TGCGCCAGCAGCCAACAGACTACGAGCTCCTACAATGAGCAGTTCTTC. This sequence encodes CASSQQTTSSYNEQFF. The gene calls are TRBV4-3 and TRBJ2-1, with D possibly being TRBD2 (5 bases). Trimming took off 2 bases at V and 0 bases at J, with 11 bases between the two ends. The germline V gene has CDR1 LGHNA and CDR2 YSLEER. The CDR3 sequence is 16 residues long.

The chain recombines TRBV21-1 with TRBJ2-7; the table names TRBD1, a call not compared with the DNA. TRBV21-1 is marked as a pseudogene. This CDR3 is 13 amino acids long. The CDR3 region is CASSIEGAREQYF. Here the CDR3 DNA reads TGTGCCAGCAGCATCGAAGGGGCGCGCGAGCAGTACTTC.

The rearrangement uses TRBV15 and TRBJ2-5, with D maybe TRBD1 (7 bases). The J call is doubtful: the DNA matches TRBJ2-7 better. The CDR3 loop spans 14 amino acids. CDR1 LNHNV and CDR2 YYDKDF come from the germline V gene (reference sequence). CDR3 amino acids: CATSRVFRGDEQYF. The CDR3 nucleotides are TGTGCCACCAGCAGAGTTTTCAGGGGGGACGAGCAGTACTTC.

This chain connects TRBV2 to TRBJ2-7; a possible D gene is TRBD2 (5 bases). This CDR3 has 14 amino acids. Per germline, CDR1 SNHLY and CDR2 FYNNEI. The V and J ends lost 3 bases and 4 bases respectively, with 13 bases between them. The CDR3 sequence is CASSEPGLGYEQYF. Written as DNA, the CDR3 is TGTGCCAGCAGTGAGCCAGGACTCGGATACGAGCAGTACTTC.

The chain uses TRBV28 and TRBJ1-5; D is ambiguous. The ends were cut back, 3 bases at V and 2 bases at J, with 17 bases in the middle. The CDR3 is made up of 17 amino acids. Germline values: CDR1 MDHEN, CDR2 SYDVKM. The CDR3 protein is CASSFIPGEGGNQPQHF. CDR3 nucleotide sequence: TGTGCCAGCAGTTTCATACCCGGGGAGGGAGGCAATCAGCCCCAGCATTTT.

This chain links TRBV6-4 with TRBJ2-1, with D maybe TRBD2 (5 bases). V was clipped by 0 bases and J by 4 bases, with 13 bases between them. The germline V gene encodes CDR1 MRHNA and CDR2 SNTAGT. This CDR3 region has 16 residues. CDR3 coding DNA: TGTGCCAGCAGTGACTCAGTAGAGGGTGTTTACAATGAGCAGTTCTTC. Amino acid sequence: CASSDSVEGVYNEQFF.

This clone was counted a single time. This chain links TRBV4-1 with TRBJ2-7; 11 bases agree with TRBD2. The CDR3 sequence is 16 residues long. Losses at the gene ends were 0 bases for V and 4 bases for J; bases not matched to a gene: 5. Germline CDR1 reads MGHRA; CDR2 reads YSYEKL. As DNA, the CDR3 is TGCGCCAGCAGCCAAGATGGTACTAGCGGGAGTTACGAGCAGTACTTC. This sequence encodes CASSQDGTSGSYEQYF.

The V gene is TRBV2, the J gene TRBJ1-1, with TRBD1 identical over 8 bases. This CDR3 contains 14 residues. V lost 2 bases and J lost 4; bases outside the gene matches: 3. Germline V gene sequence: CDR1 SNHLY, CDR2 FYNNEI. The CDR3 DNA follows: TGTGCCAGCAGTGAAACAGGGGGGGTCACTGAAGCTTTCTTT. It yields the protein CASSETGGVTEAFF.

This chain joins TRBV10-1 and TRBJ2-3, with 9 bases that match TRBD2. The CDR3 covers 16 residues. Germline V gives CDR1 WNHNN, CDR2 SYGVQD (reference sequence). V gave up 8 bases and J gave up 2 bases; unmatched junction bases: 11. The CDR3 sequence is CASSSGLAGYTDTQYF. CDR3 DNA sequence: TGCGCCAGCTCCAGTGGGCTAGCGGGATACACAGATACGCAGTATTTT.

This rearrangement joins TRBV18 to TRBJ1-2; 8 bases align to TRBD1. Germline CDR1 is KGHSH and CDR2 is LQKENI. Trimming at V came to 8 bases and at J to 4 bases, leaving 6 bases not matched to a gene. CDR3 length equals 13 residues. The CDR3: CASPSGQGYGYTF. For the CDR3, the DNA is TGTGCCAGCCCATCAGGACAGGGCTATGGCTACACCTTC.

This chain links TRBV4-2 with TRBJ2-6; D gene ambiguous. The CDR3 runs 16 residues. Germline loops: CDR1 LGHNA, CDR2 YNFKEQ. V was trimmed by 5 bases and J by 4 bases, leaving 15 bases between them. DNA for the CDR3: TGTGCCAGCAGCTTGCAACCGATGGGCGGGGCCAACGTCCTGACTTTC. Encoded protein: CASSLQPMGGANVLTF.